Listed here are 28 T cell receptor beta chains from one sample, sequenced in a study of CD8 T cells in Susac syndrome. When the RNA was reverse transcribed, random hexamers were used with an input of about 0.45 to 1 ug. TCRdb reprocessed the immunoSEQ multiplex PCR reads via MiXCR and lists one record per CDR3 protein. The table shows 100,000 or so distinct CDR3 sequences, with 80% to 95% occurring only once. Source material: CD8+ T cells from PBMCs. Source of these receptors: a human donor in good health.

The V call is TRBV29-1, the J call TRBJ2-1; D might be TRBD2 (5 bases). This CDR3 has 15 residues. Looked up from germline, CDR1 is SQVTM and CDR2 is ANQGSEA. The V gene lost 6 bases and the J gene lost 7 bases, with 22 bases spanning the gap. CDR3 in amino acids: CSVERGFLALNEQFF. As DNA, the CDR3 is TGCAGCGTGGAACGGGGATTTCTCGCGTTAAATGAGCAGTTCTTC.

This rearrangement joins TRBV6-5 to TRBJ2-7; 8 bases match TRBD1. This CDR3 has 15 residues. Unmatched junction bases numbered 12, after V lost 5 bases and J lost 6 bases. Germline V gives CDR1 MNHEY, CDR2 SVGAGI. CDR3 loop: CASSRQRTGPGEQYF. CDR3 DNA: TGTGCCAGCAGTCGCCAACGGACAGGGCCAGGCGAGCAGTACTTC.

As regards this clonotype: A junction boundary mismatches the germline segment, possibly from a read error. This sequence joins TRBV5-1 and TRBJ2-1; D tentatively fits TRBD1 or TRBD2 (5 bases each). Germline assignment: CDR1 SGHRS and CDR2 YFSETQ. The CDR3 is 17 residues long. The CDR3 loop reads CASSSPGTITSHNEQFF. CDR3 DNA sequence: TGCGCCAGCAGCAGCCCCGGGACGATCACCTCCCACAATGAGCAGTTCTTC.

The J gene is TRBJ2-7, the V gene TRBV20-1, with D perhaps matching TRBD1 or TRBD2 (6 bases each). CDR1 is DFQATT and CDR2 is SNEGSKA in the germline V gene (reference sequence). The ends were cut back, 6 bases at V and 2 bases at J, with 11 bases in the middle. This CDR3 is 12 amino acids long. CDR3 sequence (DNA): TGCAGTGCCGGGGGCGATACCTACGAGCAGTACTTC. Protein: CSAGGDTYEQYF.

The rearrangement uses TRBV7-9 and TRBJ2-7; D is perhaps TRBD2 (6 bases). Per germline, CDR1 SEHNR and CDR2 FQNEAQ (reference sequence). Trimming shortened V by 6 bases and J by 3 bases, and 27 bases separated the two germline ends. The CDR3 is 18 amino acids. CDR3 sequence reads: CASRTGDPGLGRIYEQYF. The CDR3 DNA reads TGTGCCAGCAGAACGGGAGACCCGGGTTTAGGGAGGATCTACGAGCAGTACTTC. Full variable domain (remainder filled in from reference TRBV7-9 and TRBJ2-7): DTGVSQNPRHKITKRGQNVTFRCDPISEHNRLYWYRQTLGQGPEFLTYFQNEAQLEKSRLLSDRFSAERPKGSFSTLEIQRTEQGDSAMYLCASRTGDPGLGRIYEQYFGPGTRLTVT.

This chain joins TRBV6-2 or TRBV6-3 and TRBJ1-5; 7 bases agree with TRBD1. This CDR3 is built from 15 residues. V shed 7 bases and J 4 bases; nucleotides not matched to a gene: 10. The germline CDR1 and CDR2 sequences are MNHEY and SVGEGT. CDR3 in DNA: TGTGCCAGCACCGATGGAGGGGGCGCAAATCAGCCCCAGCATTTT. It is translated as CASTDGGGANQPQHF.

The V and J genes are TRBV14 and TRBJ1-2, with D perhaps matching TRBD1 (5 bases). Germline-derived CDR1 and CDR2 are SGHDN and FVKESK. Trimming left V 0 bases short and J 7 bases short, with 18 bases between. The length of the CDR3 is 16 residues. CDR3 residues: CASSQDVGPPRAGYTF. CDR3 DNA sequence: TGTGCCAGCAGCCAAGACGTAGGTCCACCCAGGGCTGGCTACACCTTC.

The gene calls are TRBV6-5 and TRBJ1-2, with TRBD1 matching over 10 bases. Trimming took 2 bases from V and 4 from J; bases not matched to a gene: 4. Germline V lookup: CDR1 MNHEY, CDR2 SVGAGI. CDR3 length equals 15 residues. The CDR3 loop is CASSYRDRGAYGYTF. In DNA, the CDR3 is TGTGCCAGCAGTTACCGGGACAGGGGAGCCTATGGCTACACCTTC.

V gene TRBV27 combines with J gene TRBJ1-1; D is possibly TRBD1 (5 bases). The CDR3 length is 15 residues. V was pared by 5 bases and J by 0 bases, with 13 bases between. Germline V gene data show CDR1 as MNHEY and CDR2 as SMNVEV (reference sequence). The CDR3 protein is CASSPLGGVNTEAFF. The CDR3 bases are TGTGCCAGCAGTCCCCTGGGGGGGGTGAACACTGAAGCTTTCTTT.

The V gene is TRBV18, the J gene TRBJ2-1; D call uncertain. The CDR3 is made up of 13 amino acids. Trimming stripped 3 bases from V and 8 bases from J, with 11 bases between. The V gene's germline CDR1 is KGHSH and CDR2 LQKENI. DNA of the CDR3: TGTGCCAGCTCACCGAATGATCAGTATGAGCAGTTCTTC. It specifies CASSPNDQYEQFF.

The chain carries TRBV6-5 and TRBJ2-3; D perhaps matches TRBD2 (6 bases). Germline V lookup: CDR1 MNHEY, CDR2 SVGAGI. The length of the CDR3 is 15 residues. Deletions cut 5 bases from V and 2 bases from J, with 14 bases between. The CDR3 is CASSRGRRVTDTQYF. In DNA, the CDR3 is TGTGCCAGCAGTAGGGGACGGAGGGTCACAGATACGCAGTATTTT.

J is TRBJ2-2 and V is TRBV6-5, with unresolved D. CDR1 is MNHEY, CDR2 SVGAGI, per germline. CDR3 length: 14 residues. V lost 6 bases to trimming and J lost 6 bases, with 14 bases between them. The CDR3 reads CASSPPGSAGELFF. Here the CDR3 DNA reads TGTGCCAGCAGCCCGCCAGGATCGGCCGGGGAGCTGTTTTTT.

The V call is TRBV5-4, the J call TRBJ2-7; TRBD1 aligns across 8 bases. The germline V gene encodes CDR1 SGHNT and CDR2 YYREEE (reference sequence). V lost 5 bases and J lost 0; bases outside the gene matches: 4. This CDR3 is 14 amino acids long. The CDR3 DNA sequence: TGTGCCAGCAGAGGGGGACAGGTCTCCTACGAGCAGTACTTC. Its translation: CASRGGQVSYEQYF.

CDR3 region: CASSTLDTDTQYF. CDR3 bases: TGTGCCAGCAGTACCCTAGACACAGATACGCAGTATTTT. The gene calls are TRBV9 and TRBJ2-3; no clear D. The CDR3 runs 13 residues. CDR1 is SGDLS, CDR2 YYNGEE, per germline. V gave up 5 bases and J gave up 2 bases, with 9 bases separating them.

The V gene is TRBV7-2, the J gene TRBJ2-3, with 8 bases matching TRBD2. CDR1 and CDR2 from the germline V gene are SGHTA and FQGNSA. This CDR3 is built from 14 residues. The ends lost 5 bases at V and 4 bases at J; junction bases unmatched: 5. The CDR3 loop is CASSRAGVPDTQYF. The CDR3 DNA sequence: TGTGCCAGCAGCCGAGCGGGAGTCCCAGATACGCAGTATTTT.

This clonotype has only one observation. V is TRBV10-3 and J is TRBJ1-5, with a weak D call TRBD1 (5 bases). The V end lost 0 bases, the J end lost 0 bases, and 12 bases lay between the germline ends. This CDR3 comprises 17 residues. From germline, CDR1 is ENHRY and CDR2 SYGVKD. The CDR3 region is CAISESRGSDSNQPQHF. The CDR3 nucleotides are TGTGCCATCAGTGAGTCGAGGGGCTCAGATAGCAATCAGCCCCAGCATTTT.

The V call is TRBV10-3, the J call TRBJ2-3; D remains ambiguous. V was shortened by 3 bases and J by 2 bases, with 6 bases between the two germline ends. The CDR3 extends over 13 amino acids. CDR1 and CDR2 from the germline V gene are ENHRY and SYGVKD. The CDR3 DNA is TGTGCCATCAGTGATAGGACCACAGATACGCAGTATTTT. Its translation: CAISDRTTDTQYF.

The table lists this clonotype with a few counts. The rearrangement uses TRBV3-1 and TRBJ2-7; D is uncertain. The CDR3 totals 13 residues. The germline V gene encodes CDR1 LGHDT and CDR2 YNNKEL (reference sequence). Trimming stripped 4 bases from V and 2 bases from J, with 9 bases between. The CDR3 region is CASSRGPTYEQYF. The CDR3 bases are TGTGCCAGCAGCCGAGGACCCACCTACGAGCAGTACTTC.

This clonotype was seen only once. The chain combines TRBV7-9 with TRBJ2-4; 7 bases agree with TRBD1. This CDR3 is 14 amino acids long. The V segment lost 5 bases and the J segment 6 bases; nucleotides outside the gene matches: 7. CDR1 and CDR2 from the germline V gene are SEHNR and FQNEAQ (reference sequence). CDR3 nucleotides: TGTGCCAGCAGCAAGTACAGGGGTGGAAACATTCAGTACTTC. Translated: CASSKYRGGNIQYF.

In this sample, this clonotype turned up once. The chain recombines TRBV10-3 with TRBJ1-1; TRBD1 matches at 7 bases. Losses at the gene ends were 7 bases for V and 3 bases for J; bases not matched to a gene: 14. Germline V gene lookup returns CDR1 ENHRY and CDR2 SYGVKD. The CDR3 is made up of 16 amino acids. The CDR3 sequence is CAIMGQSILGDTEAFF. CDR3 sequence (DNA): TGTGCCATCATGGGACAGTCGATATTGGGCGACACTGAAGCTTTCTTT.

Written as DNA, the CDR3 is TGTGCCAGCAGTTTAGGGGCGTTCTCCGAAGCTTTCTTT. This translates into CASSLGAFSEAFF. This chain links TRBV28 with TRBJ1-1; the D gene is possibly TRBD1 (5 bases). Trimming left V 2 bases short and J 8 bases short, with 12 bases between. CDR1 MDHEN and CDR2 SYDVKM come from the germline V gene. The CDR3 extends over 13 amino acids.

The gene calls are TRBV6-5 and TRBJ1-1; D may be TRBD1 (6 bases). This CDR3 is 11 amino acids long. Trimming left V 6 bases short and J 8 bases short, with 10 bases between. Germline-derived CDR1 and CDR2 are MNHEY and SVGAGI. In DNA, the CDR3 is TGTGCCAGCAGCCAAGGACAGGAAGCTTTCTTT. Its translation: CASSQGQEAFF.

DNA of the CDR3: TGTGCCAGCAGCCTAGATTCGACAGGGGACCAAGAGACCCAGTACTTC. Its translation: CASSLDSTGDQETQYF. The gene calls are TRBV7-9 and TRBJ2-5; 8 positions agree with TRBD1. Looked up from germline, CDR1 is SEHNR and CDR2 is FQNEAQ (reference sequence). There are 16 residues in the CDR3. The trim removed 5 bases at V and 0 bases at J, leaving 8 bases unmatched. The whole variable domain, remainder taken from reference TRBV7-9 and TRBJ2-5, is DTGVSQNPRHKITKRGQNVTFRCDPISEHNRLYWYRQTLGQGPEFLTYFQNEAQLEKSRLLSDRFSAERPKGSFSTLEIQRTEQGDSAMYLCASSLDSTGDQETQYFGPGTRLLVL.

V usage is TRBV2 and J usage is TRBJ1-2; TRBD1 aligns across 8 bases. The germline gives CDR1 SNHLY, CDR2 FYNNEI. The junction had 6 bases not matched to a gene; V was cut back by 3 bases and J by 3 bases. The CDR3 is made up of 15 amino acids. The DNA for the CDR3 is TGTGCCAGCAGTGAGGATTTACAGGGGGACTATGGCTACACCTTC. This encodes CASSEDLQGDYGYTF.

The chain couples TRBV2 to TRBJ2-1, with D maybe TRBD1 (7 bases). The CDR3 extends over 15 amino acids. CDR1 is SNHLY and CDR2 is FYNNEI in the germline V gene. The ends were cut back, 4 bases at V and 7 bases at J, with 17 bases in the middle. In DNA, the CDR3 is TGTGCCAGCAGTGTATTAGGCGGGACAGCGAATGAGCAGTTCTTC. Protein sequence: CASSVLGGTANEQFF.

The chain couples TRBV18 to TRBJ1-5; D is ambiguous. The V gene's germline CDR1 is KGHSH and CDR2 LQKENI. The CDR3 consists of 15 residues. V lost 3 bases, J lost 5 bases, and 14 bases lay in between. The CDR3 loop reads CASSPFQITDQPQHF. In nucleotides, the CDR3 is TGTGCCAGCTCACCGTTCCAAATTACGGATCAGCCCCAGCATTTT.

This clonotype showed up just once. The chain has TRBV12-3 or TRBV12-4 and TRBJ2-1; 10 bases fit TRBD2. The length of the CDR3 is 16 residues. Trimming at V came to 6 bases and at J to 3 bases, leaving 8 bases not matched to a gene. The CDR3 DNA reads TGTGCCAGCAGCCACCTGACTAGCGGGTTCTACAATGAGCAGTTCTTC. It encodes CASSHLTSGFYNEQFF.

V gene TRBV20-1 combines with J gene TRBJ2-4; D unresolved. The CDR3 runs to 13 residues. V lost 6 bases to trimming and J lost 0 bases, with 9 bases between them. Per germline, CDR1 DFQATT and CDR2 SNEGSKA (reference sequence). The CDR3 sequence is CSARPLAKNIQYF. CDR3 DNA sequence: TGCAGTGCGAGGCCCTTAGCCAAAAACATTCAGTACTTC.